These T cell receptor beta chains were read from a single sample in a study of cytomegalovirus exposure and HLA in healthy donors. TCRdb keeps only in-frame clones here, not all; method: immunoSEQ multiplex PCR. The sample has approximately 110,000 clones; around 80% are singletons. Material: PBMCs. The receptors were gathered from a male donor in good health and CMV-seronegative. Each CDR3 is given with its conserved first and last residue. A D gene is named only where the DNA matches it firmly. Clone size is not always given. Where it is, it says once, few, many or a class for expanded clones.

j_gene	v_gene	abundance	d_gene	CDR3aa	CDR3nt
TRBJ2-3	TRBV25-1	-	-	CASSEATAVYGTDTQYF	TGTGCCAGCAGTGAAGCTACAGCGGTCTACGGCACAGATACGCAGTATTTT
TRBJ2-1	TRBV5-6	-	-	CASSSQGVWGDEQFF	TGTGCCAGCAGCTCGCAGGGAGTATGGGGGGATGAGCAGTTCTTC
TRBJ2-3	TRBV27	-	TRBD2	CASTSTDLAGGVADTQYF	TGTGCCAGCACCTCCACAGACCTAGCGGGAGGGGTCGCAGATACGCAGTATTTT
TRBJ2-7	TRBV2	few	-	CASSEGDAYEQYF	TGTGCCAGCTCAGAGGGGGATGCGTACGAGCAGTACTTC
TRBJ2-1	TRBV5-1	once	TRBD1	CASTSGTAYYNEQFF	TGCGCCAGCACCTCCGGGACAGCTTATTACAATGAGCAGTTCTTC
TRBJ2-7	TRBV6-6	-	-	CASRTVVSSYEQYF	TGTGCCAGCAGAACTGTGGTTTCCTCCTACGAGCAGTACTTC
TRBJ1-2	TRBV9	-	-	CASSVGPAAYGYTF	TGTGCCAGCAGCGTAGGACCGGCGGCCTATGGCTACACCTTC
TRBJ1-4	TRBV30	-	TRBD1	CAWSAPLGTGDEKLFF	TGTGCCTGGAGTGCCCCCCTGGGGACAGGGGACGAAAAACTGTTTTTT
TRBJ2-7	TRBV28	-	-	CASSSLDTIAYEQYF	TGTGCCAGCAGCTCGCTAGATACTATCGCCTACGAGCAGTACTTC
TRBJ2-3	TRBV11-3	-	-	CASSLGLADTDTQYF	TGTGCCAGCAGCTTAGGTCTAGCTGACACAGATACGCAGTATTTT
TRBJ2-1	TRBV4-2	-	TRBD2	CASSQGTSGGYNEQFF	TGTGCCAGCAGCCAAGGGACTAGCGGGGGGTACAATGAGCAGTTCTTC
TRBJ2-7	TRBV11-3	-	-	CASSPGSLSSYEQYF	TGTGCCAGCAGTCCTGGGAGCTTGAGCTCCTACGAGCAGTACTTC
TRBJ2-5	TRBV18	-	-	CASSPPETGRETQYF	TGTGCCAGCTCACCACCGGAGACAGGGAGGGAGACCCAGTACTTC
TRBJ1-4	TRBV27	once	TRBD1	CASSPGQGLANEKLFF	TGTGCCAGCAGTCCGGGACAGGGGTTAGCTAATGAAAAACTGTTTTTT
TRBJ2-7	TRBV19	few	TRBD1	CASSIGQGASGEQYF	TGTGCCAGTAGTATAGGGCAGGGGGCAAGCGGCGAGCAGTACTTC
TRBJ1-2	TRBV4-1	-	-	CASSQVSNYGYTF	TGCGCCAGCAGCCAAGTCTCTAACTATGGCTACACCTTC
TRBJ2-7	TRBV27	-	TRBD1	CASSLQGAGVEQYF	TGTGCCAGCAGTCTACAGGGGGCGGGGGTCGAGCAGTACTTC